This paragraph covers one TCR beta chain sequence. The data were taken from a study of blood T cell repertoires in COVID-19. In the study overall: Donors in the United States, Italy and Spain gave samples during acute or convalescent COVID-19. Sample material is recorded as cDNA or gDNA derived from T cells, B-cell-depleted T cells, or PBMCs.

Germline CDR1 is MNHEY and CDR2 is SVGEGT. V shed 0 bases and J shed 0 bases, with 9 bases lying between them. The CDR3 totals 16 residues. Profiling relied on immunoSEQ multiplex PCR, and the TCRdb table lists in-frame clones only, not all of them. This table holds fewer than 350,000 clones, 88% found once. Allocation to cohorts depended on clinical history reported by the participants. Resolution of symptoms, clearance, or two negative PCRs was present in recovered Cohort 3 donors. The sequenced sample was PBMCs or T cells enriched from blood (not recorded which). The TCR comes from a woman between 25 and 40 years old who had recovered from COVID-19. The chain employs TRBV6-2 or TRBV6-3 and TRBJ2-1, with unresolved D. The CDR3 spells CASSYSPAYSYNEQFF. The CDR3 DNA reads TGTGCCAGCAGTTACTCTCCAGCGTACTCCTACAATGAGCAGTTCTTC.